These T cell receptor beta chains were read from a single sample in a study of blood T cells in healthy people across ages. Each CDR3 protein is one row after TCRdb ran MiXCR on the 5' RACE reads. Here the sample spans around 990,000 distinct CDR3 sequences, almost 25% being singletons. These data were likewise used in another study, on T cells of mothers and their children.

Sequencing was done on a sample of blood. These receptors were obtained from a girl aged 2-10 years in good health. The CDR3 runs from the conserved cysteine through the conserved F or W. Each record gives: clone size, V gene, CDR3 length, J gene, CDR3 protein. Some rows mark clone size as missing; the rest say once, few, many or name a class of expanded clone.

>-|TRBV20-1|12|TRBJ2-4
CSVKGTENIQYF
>few|TRBV7-2|13|TRBJ2-4
CASSPSRGHIQYF
>-|TRBV7-9|17|TRBJ2-2
CASSFPDLSLNTGELFF
>-|TRBV5-1|13|TRBJ2-7
CASASDGTDEQYF
>few|TRBV7-9|16|TRBJ2-4
CASSLLESLAKNIQYF
>-|TRBV7-3|16|TRBJ2-5
CASSLMEGGGVETQYF
>-|TRBV21-1|19|TRBJ2-7
CASSNPPGQGIKHSYEQYF
>once|TRBV5-1|12|TRBJ2-2
CASNKFTGELFF
>few|TRBV12-3/TRBV12-4|9|TRBJ1-1
CASTTGAFF
>few|TRBV28|16|-
CASSFLGRKSSYEQYF
>-|TRBV5-1|16|TRBJ2-5
CASSFVSGGRKETQYF
>-|TRBV27|13|TRBJ1-2
CASSLPGFYGYTF
>few|TRBV29-1|14|TRBJ2-3
CSVDQQGTTDTQYF
>-|TRBV7-9|14|TRBJ1-1
CASSSGTLFTEAFF
>few|TRBV7-2|12|-
CASSWEAGTQYF
>few|TRBV4-3|13|TRBJ2-1
CASSPKYPNEQFF
>few|TRBV29-1|13|TRBJ2-2
CSVVEANTGELFF
>-|TRBV15|13|TRBJ2-3
CATSWKGVDTQYF
>-|TRBV29-1|16|TRBJ2-3
CSVAQPGTAPADTQYF
>-|TRBV5-5|14|TRBJ2-4
CASDPGEDKNIQYF
>-|TRBV27|11|TRBJ2-2
CASVDSGELFF
>few|TRBV27|18|TRBJ2-7
CASSFSPPSGIAAYEQYF
>-|TRBV7-9|13|TRBJ2-5
CASLKRGQETQYF
>few|TRBV5-1|15|TRBJ2-1
CASSFGQGKVDEQFF
>few|TRBV27|14|TRBJ2-4
CASWAVQGSNIQYF
>-|TRBV29-1|11|TRBJ2-3
CSVTGDGTQYF
>few|TRBV7-9|18|TRBJ2-3
CASSPKPGQSLRSDTQYF
>few|TRBV5-1|12|TRBJ2-7
CASSPGDVEQYF
>-|TRBV11-2|13|TRBJ2-5
CASHSAGEETQYF
>-|TRBV7-2|15|TRBJ2-3
CASSLAVWHTDTQYF
>few|TRBV19|15|TRBJ1-4
CASSIGRGLNEKLFF
>few|TRBV4-2|16|TRBJ1-6
CASSQPNRDTRFPLHF
>-|TRBV13|16|TRBJ2-5
CASSFSRLAGQETQYF
>-|TRBV6-2/TRBV6-3|14|TRBJ2-3
CASTEITSTDTQYF
>-|TRBV7-9|15|TRBJ2-5
CASTVIRDGLETQYF
>-|TRBV5-1|14|TRBJ2-5
CASSLDRPQETQYF
>-|TRBV29-1|14|TRBJ2-5
CSAAPWGSQETQYF
>few|TRBV20-1|16|TRBJ2-1
CSATTSGRFLYNEQFF
>-|TRBV7-7|14|TRBJ2-5
CASSFDTFGPTQYF
>-|TRBV7-8|18|TRBJ2-1
CASSLLFSSGPKYNEQFF
>few|TRBV6-5|16|TRBJ2-7
CASSRDTGGVSYEQYF
>few|TRBV20-1|15|TRBJ2-5
CSARERPGSYNERFF
>-|TRBV29-1|13|TRBJ2-5
CSVEDVDVETQYF
>few|TRBV29-1|15|TRBJ2-5
CSVLRQGSGQETQYF
>-|TRBV18|16|TRBJ2-7
CASSPLPGTSSYEQYF
>-|TRBV2|14|TRBJ2-7
CASSGASGSGEQYF
>few|TRBV2|13|TRBJ2-5
CASTLLGEETQYF
>-|TRBV4-3|15|TRBJ2-1
CASSQMVGAWNEQFF
>few|TRBV12-3/TRBV12-4|16|-
CASSPDDGGPDIEQYF
>-|TRBV3-1|14|TRBJ2-7
CASSQATAGYEQYF
>few|TRBV5-1|12|-
CASSPQDYEQFF
>-|TRBV19|15|TRBJ1-4
CASSTAGPTNEKLFF
>-|TRBV4-1|15|TRBJ1-2
CASSQEPGTGYGYTF